This T cell receptor beta chain was obtained from a study of blood T cell repertoires in COVID-19. J gave up 4 bases and V 6 bases, and 9 bases lay outside the gene matches. Germline lookup yields CDR1 SGHVS and CDR2 FQNEAQ. The CDR3 spans 14 residues. As handled by the study authors: Reference gene primer amplification yielded estimated nucleated cell counts. Data came from immunoSEQ multiplex PCR; TCRdb stores just in-frame clones and leaves some out. V, J and clone size derive from that table, while D and trimming were established from the DNA sequence. The sample records about 300,000 clones, about 87% being singletons.

Material for sequencing was peripheral blood. This sequence joins TRBV7-8 and TRBJ2-7; 7 bases are shared with TRBD2. The origin of this receptor is a man in his 70s with acute or convalescent COVID-19. In DNA form, the CDR3 reads TGTGCCAGCAGGAAGTCTAGCGGACCTTACGAGCAGTACTTC. This sequence encodes CASRKSSGPYEQYF.